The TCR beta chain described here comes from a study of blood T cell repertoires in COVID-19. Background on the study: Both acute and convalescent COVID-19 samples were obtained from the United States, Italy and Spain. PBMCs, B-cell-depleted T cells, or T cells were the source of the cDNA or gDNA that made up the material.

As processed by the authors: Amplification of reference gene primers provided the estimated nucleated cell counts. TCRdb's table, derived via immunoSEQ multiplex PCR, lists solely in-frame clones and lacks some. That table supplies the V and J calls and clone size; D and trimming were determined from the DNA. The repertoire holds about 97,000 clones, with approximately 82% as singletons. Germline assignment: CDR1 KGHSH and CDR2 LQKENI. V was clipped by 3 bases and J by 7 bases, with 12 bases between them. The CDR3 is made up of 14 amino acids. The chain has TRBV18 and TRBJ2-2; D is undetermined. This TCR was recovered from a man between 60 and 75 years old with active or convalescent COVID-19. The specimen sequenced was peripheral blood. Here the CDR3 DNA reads TGTGCCAGCTCACCCCGGGTGGTCGACGGGGAGCTGTTTTTT. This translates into CASSPRVVDGELFF.